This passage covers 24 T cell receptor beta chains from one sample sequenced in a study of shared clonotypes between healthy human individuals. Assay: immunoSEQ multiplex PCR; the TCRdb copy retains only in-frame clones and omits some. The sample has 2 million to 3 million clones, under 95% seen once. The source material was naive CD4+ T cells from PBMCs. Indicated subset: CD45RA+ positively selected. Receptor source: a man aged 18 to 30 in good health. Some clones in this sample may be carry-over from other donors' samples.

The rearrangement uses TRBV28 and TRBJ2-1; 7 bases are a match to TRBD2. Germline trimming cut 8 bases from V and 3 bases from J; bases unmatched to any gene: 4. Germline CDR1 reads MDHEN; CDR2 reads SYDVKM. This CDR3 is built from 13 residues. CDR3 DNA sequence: TGTGCCAGCCGGCTAGCGGTCTACAATGAGCAGTTCTTC. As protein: CASRLAVYNEQFF.

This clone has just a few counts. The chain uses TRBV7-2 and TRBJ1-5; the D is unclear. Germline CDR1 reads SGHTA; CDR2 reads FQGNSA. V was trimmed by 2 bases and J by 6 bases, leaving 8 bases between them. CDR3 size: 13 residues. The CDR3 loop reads CASSLSVRQPQHF. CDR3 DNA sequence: TGTGCCAGCAGCTTATCCGTGCGTCAGCCCCAGCATTTT.

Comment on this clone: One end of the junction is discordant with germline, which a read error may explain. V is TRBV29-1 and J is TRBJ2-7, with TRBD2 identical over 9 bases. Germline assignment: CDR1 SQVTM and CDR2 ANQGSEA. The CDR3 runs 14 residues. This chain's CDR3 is CSASSGTSSNEQYF. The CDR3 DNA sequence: TGCAGCGCCTCCTCGGGGACTAGCTCCAACGAGCAGTACTTC.

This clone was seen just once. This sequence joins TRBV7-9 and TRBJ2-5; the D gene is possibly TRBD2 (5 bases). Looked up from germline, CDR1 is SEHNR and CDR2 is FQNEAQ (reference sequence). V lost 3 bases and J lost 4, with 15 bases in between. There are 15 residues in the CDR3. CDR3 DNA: TGTGCCAGCAGCTTGGGTGGATCAGGAGGAGAGACCCAGTACTTC. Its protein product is CASSLGGSGGETQYF.

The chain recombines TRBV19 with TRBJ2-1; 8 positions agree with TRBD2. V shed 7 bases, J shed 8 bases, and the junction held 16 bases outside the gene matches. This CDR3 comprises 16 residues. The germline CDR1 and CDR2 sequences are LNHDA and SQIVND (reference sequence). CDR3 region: CASTPGASGRRDEQFF. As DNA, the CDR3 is TGTGCCAGTACCCCGGGTGCTAGCGGGCGCCGCGATGAGCAGTTCTTC.

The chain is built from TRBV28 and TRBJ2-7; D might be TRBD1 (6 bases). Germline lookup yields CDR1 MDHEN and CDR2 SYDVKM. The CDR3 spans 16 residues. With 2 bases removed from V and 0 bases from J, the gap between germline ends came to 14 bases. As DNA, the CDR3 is TGTGCCAGCAGTTTAGTTAGTCAGGGGCTCTCCTACGAGCAGTACTTC. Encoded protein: CASSLVSQGLSYEQYF. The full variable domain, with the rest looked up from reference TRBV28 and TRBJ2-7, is DVKVTQSSRYLVKRTGEKVFLECVQDMDHENMFWYRQDPGLGLRLIYFSYDVKMKEKGDIPEGYSVSREKKERFSLILESASTNQTSMYLCASSLVSQGLSYEQYFGPGTRLTVT.

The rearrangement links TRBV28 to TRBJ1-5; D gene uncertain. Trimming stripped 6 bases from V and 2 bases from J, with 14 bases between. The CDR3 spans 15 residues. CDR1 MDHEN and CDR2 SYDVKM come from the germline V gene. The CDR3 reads CASRPPRIGNQPQHF. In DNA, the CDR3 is TGTGCCAGCAGACCACCCCGGATCGGCAATCAGCCCCAGCATTTT.

CDR3 amino acids: CASSLGRGFSFTEAFF. The CDR3 region has the DNA TGTGCCAGCAGCTTAGGCAGGGGTTTTAGCTTCACTGAAGCTTTCTTT. The V gene is TRBV7-2, the J gene TRBJ1-1; D might be TRBD1 (6 bases). The V gene lost 1 base and the J gene lost 4 bases, with 16 bases spanning the gap. The CDR3 sequence is 16 residues long. The germline CDR1 and CDR2 sequences are SGHTA and FQGNSA. The whole variable domain, filled in from reference TRBV7-2 and TRBJ1-1, reads GAGVSQSPSNKVTEKGKDVELRCDPISGHTALYWYRQSLGQGLEFLIYFQGNSAPDKSGLPSDRFSAERTGGSVSTLTIQRTQQEDSAVYLCASSLGRGFSFTEAFFGQGTRLTVV.

The CDR3 DNA is TGTGCCAGCAGTGAGCATAACAGGCGCGATGAAAAACTGTTTTTT. This gives the protein CASSEHNRRDEKLFF. This chain connects TRBV6-1 to TRBJ1-4; tentative D call: TRBD1 (5 bases). The germline V gene has CDR1 MNHNS and CDR2 SASEGT. The CDR3 loop spans 15 amino acids. Trimming took 3 bases from V and 6 from J, leaving 14 bases between them.

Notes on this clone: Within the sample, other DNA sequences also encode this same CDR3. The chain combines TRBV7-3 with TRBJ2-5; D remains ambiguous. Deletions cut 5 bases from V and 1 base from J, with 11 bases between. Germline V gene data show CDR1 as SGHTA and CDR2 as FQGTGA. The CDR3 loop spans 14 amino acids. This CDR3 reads CASSPGTVQETQYF. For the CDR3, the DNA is TGTGCCAGCAGCCCGGGCACGGTCCAAGAGACCCAGTACTTC.

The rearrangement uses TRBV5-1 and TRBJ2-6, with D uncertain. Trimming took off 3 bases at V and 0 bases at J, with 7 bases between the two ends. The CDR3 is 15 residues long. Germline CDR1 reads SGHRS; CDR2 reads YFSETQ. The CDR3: CASSWKSSGANVLTF. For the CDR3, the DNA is TGCGCCAGCAGCTGGAAGAGCTCTGGGGCCAACGTCCTGACTTTC.

The CDR3 spells CASSSGTARDGYTF. The CDR3 DNA reads as TGTGCCAGTAGTTCTGGGACAGCCCGGGATGGCTACACCTTC. The chain combines TRBV19 with TRBJ1-2; TRBD1 aligns across 7 bases. This CDR3 has 14 amino acids. Germline V CDR1 and CDR2: LNHDA, SQIVND (reference sequence). V was pared by 5 bases and J by 6 bases, with 9 bases of the junction left unmatched. Drawing the rest from reference TRBV19 and TRBJ1-2, the complete variable domain is DGGITQSPKYLFRKEGQNVTLSCEQNLNHDAMYWYRQDPGQGLRLIYYSQIVNDFQKGDIAEGYSVSREKKESFPLTVTSAQKNPTAFYLCASSSGTARDGYTFGSGTRLTVV.

The CDR3 reads CASSFRESTGELFF. The CDR3 DNA is TGCGCCAGCAGCTTTCGGGAATCCACCGGGGAGCTGTTTTTT. The V and J genes are TRBV5-1 and TRBJ2-2; D perhaps matches TRBD2 (5 bases). CDR3 size: 14 residues. Germline V lookup: CDR1 SGHRS, CDR2 YFSETQ. V dropped 2 bases and J dropped 4 bases, with 9 bases sitting between them. The variable domain in full, with the rest retrieved from reference TRBV5-1 and TRBJ2-2, is KAGVTQTPRYLIKTRGQQVTLSCSPISGHRSVSWYQQTPGQGLQFLFEYFSETQRNKGNFPGRFSGRQFSNSRSEMNVSTLELGDSALYLCASSFRESTGELFFGEGSRLTVL.

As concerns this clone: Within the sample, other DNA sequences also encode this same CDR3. In nucleotides, the CDR3 is TGTGCCAGCAGTTTAGCCGGAAGGGGTGGCTACACCTTC. Amino acids: CASSLAGRGGYTF. This rearrangement joins TRBV28 to TRBJ1-2, with D perhaps matching TRBD1 (5 bases). Germline V lookup: CDR1 MDHEN, CDR2 SYDVKM. The CDR3 is made up of 13 amino acids. Trimming removed 2 bases at V and 7 bases at J, with 11 bases between.

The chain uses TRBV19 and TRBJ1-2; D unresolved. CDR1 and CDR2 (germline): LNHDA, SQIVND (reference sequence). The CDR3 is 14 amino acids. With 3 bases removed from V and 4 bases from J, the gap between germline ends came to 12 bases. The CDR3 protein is CASSIPRKSYGYTF. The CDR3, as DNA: TGTGCCAGTAGTATCCCGAGGAAGTCCTATGGCTACACCTTC.

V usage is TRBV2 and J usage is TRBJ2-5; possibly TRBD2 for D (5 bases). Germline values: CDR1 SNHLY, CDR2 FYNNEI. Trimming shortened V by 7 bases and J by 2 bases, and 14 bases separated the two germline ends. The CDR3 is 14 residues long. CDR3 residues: CASIPPGMQETQYF. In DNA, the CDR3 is TGTGCCAGCATCCCCCCCGGGATGCAAGAGACCCAGTACTTC.

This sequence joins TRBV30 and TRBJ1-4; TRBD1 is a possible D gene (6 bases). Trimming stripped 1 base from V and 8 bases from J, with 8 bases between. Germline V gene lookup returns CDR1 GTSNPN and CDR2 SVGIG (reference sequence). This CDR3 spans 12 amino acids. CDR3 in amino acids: CAWSDGGEKLFF. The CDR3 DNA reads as TGTGCCTGGAGTGACGGGGGCGAAAAACTGTTTTTT.

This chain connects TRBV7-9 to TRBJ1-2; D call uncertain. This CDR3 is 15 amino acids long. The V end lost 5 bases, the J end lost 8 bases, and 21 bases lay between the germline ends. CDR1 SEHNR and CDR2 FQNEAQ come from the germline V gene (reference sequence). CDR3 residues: CASSPQYRTVEGYTF. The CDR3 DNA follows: TGTGCCAGCAGCCCACAGTATCGGACGGTGGAAGGCTACACCTTC.

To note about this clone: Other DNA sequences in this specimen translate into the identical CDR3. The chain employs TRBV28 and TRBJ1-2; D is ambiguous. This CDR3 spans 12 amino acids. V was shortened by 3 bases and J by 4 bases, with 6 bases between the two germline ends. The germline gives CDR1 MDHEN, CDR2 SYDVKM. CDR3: CASSLTSYGYTF. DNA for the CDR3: TGTGCCAGCAGTTTGACGAGCTATGGCTACACCTTC.

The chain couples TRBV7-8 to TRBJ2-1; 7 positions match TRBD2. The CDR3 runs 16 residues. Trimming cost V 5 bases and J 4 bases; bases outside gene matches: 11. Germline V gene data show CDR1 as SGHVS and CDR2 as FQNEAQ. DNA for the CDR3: TGTGCCAGCAGCCTACAAAGCGGGGCCCGTTACAATGAGCAGTTCTTC. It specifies CASSLQSGARYNEQFF.

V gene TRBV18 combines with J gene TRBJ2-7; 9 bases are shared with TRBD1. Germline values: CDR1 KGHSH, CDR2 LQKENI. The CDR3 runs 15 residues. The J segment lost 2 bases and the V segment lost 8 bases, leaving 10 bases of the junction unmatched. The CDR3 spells CASRTGVVETYEQYF. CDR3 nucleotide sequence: TGTGCCAGCCGGACAGGGGTTGTTGAAACCTACGAGCAGTACTTC.

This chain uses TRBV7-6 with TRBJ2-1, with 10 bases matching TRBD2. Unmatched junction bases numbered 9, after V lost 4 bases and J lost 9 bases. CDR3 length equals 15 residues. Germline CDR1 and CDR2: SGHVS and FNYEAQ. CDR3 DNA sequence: TGTGCCAGCAGCTACGGACTAGCGGATGGTGGTGAGCAGTTCTTC. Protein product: CASSYGLADGGEQFF. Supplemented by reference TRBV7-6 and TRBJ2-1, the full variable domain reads GAGVSQSPRYKVTKRGQDVALRCDPISGHVSLYWYRQALGQGPEFLTYFNYEAQQDKSGLPNDRFSAERPEGSISTLTIQRTEQRDSAMYRCASSYGLADGGEQFFGPGTRLTVL.

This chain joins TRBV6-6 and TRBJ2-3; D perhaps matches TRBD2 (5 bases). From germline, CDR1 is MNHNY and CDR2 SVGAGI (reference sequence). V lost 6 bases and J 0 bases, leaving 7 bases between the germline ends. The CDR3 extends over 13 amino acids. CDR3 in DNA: TGTGCCAGCAGGTGGGAGAGCACAGATACGCAGTATTTT. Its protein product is CASRWESTDTQYF.

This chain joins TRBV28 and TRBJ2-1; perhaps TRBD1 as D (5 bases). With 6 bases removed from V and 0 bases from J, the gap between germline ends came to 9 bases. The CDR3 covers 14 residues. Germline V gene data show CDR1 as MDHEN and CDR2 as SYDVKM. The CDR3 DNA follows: TGTGCCAGCAGGACAGACCGCTCCTACAATGAGCAGTTCTTC. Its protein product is CASRTDRSYNEQFF.